The rows below give T cell receptor beta chains drawn from one sample of a study of OX40 agonist ivuxolimab in advanced cancers. Using immunoSEQ multiplex PCR, the repertoire was profiled, and TCRdb retains in-frame clones only, with some absent. Here the sample spans some 80,000 clones, 84% being singletons. Sequences were derived from CD4+ or CD8+ T cells sorted from blood, sampled in a trial of the OX40 agonist ivuxolimab. These receptors were taken from an adult with an advanced solid tumor such as melanoma, head and neck, liver or kidney cancer. The CDR3 runs from the conserved cysteine through the conserved F or W. D genes are given only for firm matches. Rows may omit the clone size; those that give it use once, few, many or a size class.

v_gene	d_gene	j_gene	abundance	CDR3aa	CDR3nt
TRBV2	.	TRBJ1-1	.	CASSVSQGLEAFF	TGTGCCAGCAGTGTAAGTCAGGGGTTAGAAGCTTTCTTT
TRBV5-6	.	TRBJ2-2	.	CASSPMTGNTGELFF	TGTGCCAGCAGCCCCATGACAGGGAACACCGGGGAGCTGTTTTTT
TRBV4-3	TRBD2	TRBJ2-3	few	CASSQSGLASTQYF	TGCGCCAGCAGCCAATCCGGACTAGCCAGTACGCAGTATTTT
TRBV5-4	TRBD1	TRBJ2-1	.	CASSSRQGFADEQFF	TGTGCCAGCAGCTCGCGACAGGGGTTTGCCGATGAGCAGTTCTTC
TRBV5-4	.	TRBJ1-4	.	CASSSGGVNEKLFF	TGTGCCAGCAGCTCCGGGGGTGTCAATGAAAAACTGTTTTTT
TRBV21-1	.	TRBJ2-2	.	CASSKAPGTGELFF	TGTGCCAGCAGCAAAGCGCCAGGGACCGGGGAGCTGTTTTTT
TRBV7-9	TRBD1	TRBJ1-3	.	CASSFSGTGAGNTIYF	TGTGCCAGCAGCTTCTCCGGGACAGGCGCAGGAAACACCATATATTTT
TRBV12-5	TRBD1	TRBJ1-5	.	CASGLGDRVRSNQPQHF	TGTGCTAGTGGTTTGGGGGACAGGGTCCGGAGCAATCAGCCCCAGCATTTT
TRBV28	.	TRBJ2-7	.	CASTKGVYEQYF	TGTGCCAGCACCAAAGGGGTCTACGAGCAGTACTTC
TRBV11-3	.	TRBJ2-1	.	CASSLNTGKGGEQFF	TGTGCCAGCAGCTTAAACACAGGGAAAGGTGGTGAGCAGTTCTTC
TRBV5-1	TRBD1	TRBJ1-1	.	CASSPVGAGGGRNTEAFF	TGCGCCAGCAGCCCGGTTGGGGCAGGGGGAGGCAGGAACACTGAAGCTTTCTTT
TRBV5-6	.	TRBJ1-1	few	CASSLEGIANTEAFF	TGTGCCAGCAGCTTGGAAGGAATTGCGAACACTGAAGCTTTCTTT
TRBV11-2	.	TRBJ2-3	.	CASSPELRTDTQYF	TGTGCCAGCAGCCCAGAACTCAGAACAGATACGCAGTATTTT
TRBV29-1	.	TRBJ2-7	.	CSVEHDAYEQYF	TGCAGCGTTGAACATGATGCCTACGAGCAGTACTTC